Below are 11 T cell receptor beta chains sequenced from a single sample in a study of cytomegalovirus exposure and HLA in healthy donors. In the PCR, 60 Vbeta and 13 Jbeta primers were used. Profiling relied on immunoSEQ multiplex PCR, and the TCRdb table lists in-frame clones only, not all of them. Altogether 70,000 to 95,000 clones are present, 65% to 80% being singletons, with the ten largest covering about 9.5%. Sequencing input: PBMCs. These receptor sequences come from a man between 25 and 39 years old in good health and CMV-seropositive.

CDR3 protein: CASSFSRESRAFF. CDR3 in DNA: TGTGCCAGCAGTTTCTCAAGGGAGTCGAGAGCTTTCTTT. V gene TRBV6-5 combines with J gene TRBJ1-1; D not certain. The CDR3 consists of 13 residues. V was trimmed by 4 bases and J by 10 bases, leaving 16 bases between them. Germline CDR1 is MNHEY and CDR2 is SVGAGI.

This rearrangement joins TRBV9 to TRBJ1-4; tentatively, D is TRBD1 (5 bases). This CDR3 has 14 amino acids. Germline V gene data show CDR1 as SGDLS and CDR2 as YYNGEE. V was trimmed by 0 bases and J by 3 bases, leaving 6 bases between them. In nucleotides, the CDR3 is TGTGCCAGCAGCGTAGGCAGGGCTAATGAAAAACTGTTTTTT. It translates to CASSVGRANEKLFF.

This chain links TRBV30 with TRBJ1-6; D gene uncertain. The germline V gene encodes CDR1 GTSNPN and CDR2 SVGIG (reference sequence). The CDR3 is 17 residues long. V was trimmed by 2 bases and J by 0 bases, leaving 14 bases between them. The CDR3 nucleotides are TGTGCCTGGAGTTCCAGAGCGGGAAGCTCCTATAATTCACCCCTCCACTTT. It encodes CAWSSRAGSSYNSPLHF.

The chain is built from TRBV4-2 and TRBJ2-5; 9 bases are shared with TRBD2. V dropped 1 base and J dropped 1; count of bases not matched to a gene: 7. The germline gives CDR1 LGHNA, CDR2 YNFKEQ. The CDR3 runs 17 residues. The DNA of the CDR3 is TGTGCCAGCAGCCAAGCGCGGGGGGGTGTCCTCCAAGAGACCCAGTACTTC. Translating it yields CASSQARGGVLQETQYF.

The V call is TRBV5-1, the J call TRBJ2-7, with D possibly matching TRBD1 (7 bases). The germline V and J ends were trimmed by 1 base and 3 bases, with 11 bases remaining between them. Germline lookup yields CDR1 SGHRS and CDR2 YFSETQ. This CDR3 contains 14 residues. The CDR3 here is CASSLRQGGYEQYF. The CDR3 DNA follows: TGCGCCAGCAGCTTGAGGCAGGGGGGCTACGAGCAGTACTTC.

The V call is TRBV7-2, the J call TRBJ1-6; 9 bases map to TRBD1. With 4 bases clipped from V and 9 bases from J, the junction kept 7 bases outside the gene matches. The CDR3 spans 15 residues. The germline CDR1 and CDR2 sequences are SGHTA and FQGNSA. The CDR3 sequence is CASSSRGQGISPLHF. The CDR3 DNA is TGTGCCAGCAGCTCCCGCGGACAGGGGATTTCACCCCTCCACTTT.

This rearrangement joins TRBV10-1 to TRBJ2-7; 8 bases are shared with TRBD1. Germline V CDR1 and CDR2: WNHNN, SYGVQD (reference sequence). V lost 6 bases to trimming and J lost 4 bases; unmatched junction nucleotides: 8. The CDR3 runs to 14 residues. CDR3 bases: TGCGCCAGCAGCCACGGGACAGGATTTTACGAGCAGTACTTC. This translates into CASSHGTGFYEQYF.

Concerning this clone: At one end the junction does not follow the germline gene, possibly because of a read error. The CDR3 reads CASSLGGRLSSEQYF. The DNA of the CDR3 is TGTGCCAGCAGCTTGGGTGGCAGGCTGTCCTCCGAGCAGTACTTC. The chain recombines TRBV5-4 with TRBJ2-7; D gene ambiguous. This CDR3 is built from 15 residues. CDR1 SGHNT and CDR2 YYREEE come from the germline V gene (reference sequence).

This chain joins TRBV7-9 and TRBJ2-7, with 7 positions matching TRBD2. Germline V gives CDR1 SEHNR, CDR2 FQNEAQ (reference sequence). The trim removed 5 bases at V and 5 bases at J, leaving 15 bases unmatched. This CDR3 is 16 amino acids long. The CDR3 DNA is TGTGCCAGCAGCCCCGGTCGGGGTAGCGGGCTACACGAGCAGTACTTC. This sequence encodes CASSPGRGSGLHEQYF. The full variable domain, rest sourced from reference TRBV7-9 and TRBJ2-7, is DTGVSQNPRHKITKRGQNVTFRCDPISEHNRLYWYRQTLGQGPEFLTYFQNEAQLEKSRLLSDRFSAERPKGSFSTLEIQRTEQGDSAMYLCASSPGRGSGLHEQYFGPGTRLTVT.

This clone was counted between two and nine times. The chain carries TRBV2 and TRBJ2-2; 8 nucleotides agree with TRBD2. The CDR3 is 15 residues long. Germline trimming cut 5 bases from V and 0 bases from J; bases unmatched to any gene: 2. Germline V lookup: CDR1 SNHLY, CDR2 FYNNEI. This chain's CDR3 is CASSRGGSNTGELFF. For the CDR3, the DNA is TGTGCCAGCAGTCGGGGGGGGTCGAACACCGGGGAGCTGTTTTTT.

The V gene is TRBV5-6, the J gene TRBJ2-7; 9 bases are a match to TRBD1. The CDR3 loop spans 15 amino acids. V lost 4 bases, J lost 3 bases, and 8 bases stayed unmatched. The germline V gene encodes CDR1 SGHDT and CDR2 YYEEEE. The CDR3 region has the DNA TGTGCCAGCAGCCCGTGGGACAGGGAGATCTACGAGCAGTACTTC. Protein: CASSPWDREIYEQYF.